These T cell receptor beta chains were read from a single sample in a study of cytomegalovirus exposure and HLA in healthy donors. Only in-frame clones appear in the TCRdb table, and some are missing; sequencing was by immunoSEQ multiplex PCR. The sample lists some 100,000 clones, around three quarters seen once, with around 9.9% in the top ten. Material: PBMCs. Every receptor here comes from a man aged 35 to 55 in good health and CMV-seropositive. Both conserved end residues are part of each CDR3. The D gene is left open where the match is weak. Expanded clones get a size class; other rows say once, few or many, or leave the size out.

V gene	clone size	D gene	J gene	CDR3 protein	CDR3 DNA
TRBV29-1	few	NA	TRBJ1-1	CSVLIGAASTEAFF	TGCAGCGTTTTGATAGGGGCGGCAAGTACTGAAGCTTTCTTT
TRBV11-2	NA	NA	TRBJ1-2	CASSLWTAGGGGYTF	TGTGCCAGCAGCTTATGGACAGCCGGGGGGGGAGGCTACACCTTC
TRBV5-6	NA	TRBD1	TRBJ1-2	CASSRRPGTGVKGHTF	TGTGCCAGCAGCCGCCGTCCCGGGACAGGGGTAAAGGGCCACACCTTC
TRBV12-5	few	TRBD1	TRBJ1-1	CASAPGQGGTEAFF	TGTGCTAGTGCCCCGGGACAGGGAGGGACTGAAGCTTTCTTT
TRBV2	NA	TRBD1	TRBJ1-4	CASRDRGEEKLFF	TGTGCCAGCAGGGACAGGGGGGAAGAAAAACTGTTTTTT
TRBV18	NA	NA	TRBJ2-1	CASSPISGAYNEQFF	TGTGCCAGCTCACCAATTAGCGGAGCCTACAATGAGCAGTTCTTC
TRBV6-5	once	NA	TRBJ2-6	CASSSPGSGANVLTF	TGTGCCAGCAGTTCCCCGGGTTCTGGGGCCAACGTCCTGACTTTC
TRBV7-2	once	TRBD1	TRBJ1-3	CASGQAPSNTIYF	TGTGCCAGCGGACAGGCCCCCAGTAACACCATATATTTT
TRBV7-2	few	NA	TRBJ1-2	CASSTGGGGILEGYTF	TGTGCCAGCAGCACGGGGGGGGGTGGAATTTTGGAAGGCTACACCTTC
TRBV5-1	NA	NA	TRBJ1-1	CASSGRTSGSGEAFF	TGCGCCAGCAGCGGCCGGACAAGCGGGAGCGGTGAAGCTTTCTTT
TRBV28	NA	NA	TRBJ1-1	CASSFNSMNTEAFF	TGTGCCAGCAGTTTTAACAGTATGAACACTGAAGCTTTCTTT
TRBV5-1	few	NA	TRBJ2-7	CASSTGATSSYEQYF	TGCGCCAGCAGCACGGGCGCGACTAGCTCCTACGAGCAGTACTTC
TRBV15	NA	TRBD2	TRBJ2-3	CATSRDVGTRSDTQYF	TGTGCCACCAGCAGAGATGTAGGGACTAGGTCAGATACGCAGTATTTT
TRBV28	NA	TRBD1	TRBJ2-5	CASLDRGLVETQYF	TGTGCCAGCTTGGACAGGGGGTTAGTAGAGACCCAGTACTTC
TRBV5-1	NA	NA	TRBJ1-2	CASSGGTKRAYGYTF	TGCGCCAGCAGCGGGGGGACCAAGAGAGCCTATGGCTACACCTTC
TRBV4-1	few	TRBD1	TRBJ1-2	CASTQDRDQYGYTF	TGCGCCAGCACCCAAGACAGGGATCAATATGGCTACACCTTC
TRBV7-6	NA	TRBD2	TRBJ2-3	CASSWTSGGSHRTDTQYF	TGTGCCAGCAGTTGGACTAGCGGGGGTTCTCATCGCACAGATACGCAGTATTTT
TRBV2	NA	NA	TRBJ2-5	CASRRGTQETQYF	TGTGCCAGCAGAAGGGGGACCCAAGAGACCCAGTACTTC
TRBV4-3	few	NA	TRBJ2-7	CASSQVHPGEDYEQYF	TGCGCCAGCAGCCAAGTGCATCCGGGGGAGGACTACGAGCAGTACTTC
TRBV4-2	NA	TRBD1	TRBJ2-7	CASSQDVGGQGASYEQYF	TGTGCCAGCAGCCAAGACGTAGGGGGGCAGGGGGCTTCCTACGAGCAGTACTTC
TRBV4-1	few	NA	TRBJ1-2	CASSQGRMTGRNYGYTF	TGCGCCAGCAGCCAAGGAAGGATGACAGGCAGAAACTATGGCTACACCTTC
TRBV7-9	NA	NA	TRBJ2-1	CSSSLQQGQFF	TGTTCCAGCAGCTTACAGCAGGGGCAGTTCTTC
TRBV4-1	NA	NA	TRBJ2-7	CASSLQIGQGYEQYF	TGCGCCAGCAGCCTACAAATTGGACAAGGCTACGAGCAGTACTTC
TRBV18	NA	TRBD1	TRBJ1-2	CASSPWTGDSYGYTF	TGTGCCAGCTCACCGTGGACTGGGGACAGCTATGGCTACACCTTC
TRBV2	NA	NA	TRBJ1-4	CASSDPGVTNEKLFF	TGTGCCAGCAGTGACCCAGGGGTAACTAATGAAAAACTGTTTTTT
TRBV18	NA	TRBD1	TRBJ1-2	CASSPAGQLDGYTF	TGTGCCAGCTCACCGGCGGGACAGCTGGATGGCTACACCTTC
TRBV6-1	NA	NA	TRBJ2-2	CASSVGGLPGTGELFF	TGTGCCAGCAGTGTGGGGGGGCTTCCGGGCACCGGGGAGCTGTTTTTT
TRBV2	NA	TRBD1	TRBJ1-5	CASRRQGLGQPQHF	TGTGCCAGCAGAAGACAGGGTTTAGGACAGCCCCAGCATTTT
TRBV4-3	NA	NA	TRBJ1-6	CASSQDHSHSPLHF	TGCGCCAGCAGCCAAGATCACAGCCACTCACCCCTCCACTTT
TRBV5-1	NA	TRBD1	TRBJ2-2	CASSSRDRGTGELFF	TGCGCCAGCAGCTCCCGGGACAGGGGAACCGGGGAGCTGTTTTTT